This note documents a single T cell receptor beta chain sequence. Its antigen is unknown. The sample belongs to a study of Ad26.COV2.S vaccination and SARS-CoV-2 variants. Study at large: Ad26.COV2.S shots went into the muscle once or twice, 56 days apart.

Study-wide results and limits: Researchers cautioned that TCR breadth and depth analyses may have underestimated total T cell responses. Substantial breadth was reported for post-vaccination spike-specific CD8+ and CD4+ T cells. Measurement of non-spike TCR breadth gave similar results in vaccine and placebo recipients.

Method: immunoSEQ multiplex PCR; TCRdb's copy keeps in-frame clones and lacks some. Here the sample spans 400,000 to 450,000 clones, roughly 91% being singletons. Treatment indicated: around 19 received Ad26.COV2.S at low or high dose, single or two shots; 5 received placebo; per-sample allocation not given. Collection of samples fell on day 63 after the first vaccine or placebo injection. This TCR was sampled from a person between 18 and 59 years old who received the Ad26.COV2.S COVID-19 vaccine or a placebo. This material consisted of peripheral blood, taken in a trial of Ad26.COV2.S vaccine versus placebo.

In nucleotides, the CDR3 is TGTGCCAGCAGCCAAGCGGGGACTAGCGGGGCTGAGACCCAGTACTTC. Encoded protein: CASSQAGTSGAETQYF. The chain carries TRBV14 and TRBJ2-5, with 13 bases fitting TRBD2. Germline assignment: CDR1 SGHDN and CDR2 FVKESK. V lost 1 base and J lost 5; bases outside the gene matches: 4. The CDR3 consists of 16 residues.